This entry concerns a single TCR beta chain. With random hexamers, roughly 0.45 to 1 ug RNA was reverse transcribed. Multiplex immunoSEQ PCR targeted 54 Vbeta and 13 Jbeta TCR beta segments. A single record per CDR3 protein comes from TCRdb applying MiXCR to the immunoSEQ multiplex PCR reads. This table holds 130,000 or so distinct CDR3 sequences, around 95% found once. This sample was included in a study of CD8 T cells in Susac syndrome. This CDR3 contains 12 residues. Germline CDR1 KGHSH, CDR2 LQKENI. Trimming pared 0 bases from V and 9 bases from J, leaving 6 bases between. The sequenced sample was CD4+ T cells from PBMCs. V is TRBV18 and J is TRBJ1-5; D remains ambiguous. The TCR comes from a human donor in good health. In nucleotides, the CDR3 is TGTGCCAGCTCACCACCGGGTTCGCCCCAGCATTTT. Translating gives CASSPPGSPQHF.